One and the same sample provided the 24 T cell receptor beta chains below, sequenced in a study of blood T cell repertoires in COVID-19. Profiled with immunoSEQ multiplex PCR; TCRdb holds only in-frame clones, not every one. This repertoire shows approximately 250,000 clones, roughly 86% found once; its top ten account for around 8.8%. Sequencing was carried out using peripheral blood. These TCRs come from a man aged 35 to 55 with active or convalescent COVID-19.

The chain couples TRBV5-1 to TRBJ2-1, with 8 positions matching TRBD2. In germline, CDR1 is SGHRS, CDR2 YFSETQ. V dropped 3 bases and J dropped 7; count of bases not matched to a gene: 12. The CDR3 covers 16 residues. Here the CDR3 DNA reads TGCGCCAGCAGCTGGGACCCCGGGGGGGCCCTTAATGAGCAGTTCTTC. This translates into CASSWDPGGALNEQFF.

Points on this clone: The sample carries other DNA sequences with the same CDR3. The rearrangement links TRBV5-1 to TRBJ2-1; 11 nucleotides match TRBD2. This CDR3 comprises 15 residues. Trimming at V came to 4 bases and at J to 4 bases, leaving 4 bases not matched to a gene. Germline CDR1 is SGHRS and CDR2 is YFSETQ. CDR3 protein: CASSLGTSGYNEQFF. Written as DNA, the CDR3 is TGCGCCAGCAGCCTCGGGACTAGCGGTTACAATGAGCAGTTCTTC.

The chain is built from TRBV30 and TRBJ2-3, with TRBD2 identical over 7 bases. V lost 8 bases to trimming and J lost 2 bases; unmatched junction nucleotides: 7. This CDR3 region has 13 residues. CDR1 and CDR2 (germline): GTSNPN, SVGIG (reference sequence). In DNA, the CDR3 is TGTGCCAGGACCAGCGGGGCCACAGATACGCAGTATTTT. Translating gives CARTSGATDTQYF.

The rearrangement joins TRBV6-1 to TRBJ1-1; D might be TRBD1 (5 bases). From germline, CDR1 is MNHNS and CDR2 SASEGT. V was shortened by 2 bases and J by 3 bases, with 10 bases between the two germline ends. The CDR3 has 14 amino acids. The CDR3, as DNA: TGTGCCAGCAGTGAACAGGGTGCGGACACTGAAGCTTTCTTT. It is translated as CASSEQGADTEAFF.

The rearrangement links TRBV6-5 to TRBJ1-4, with D hard to call. CDR3 length: 15 amino acids. Germline V gene lookup returns CDR1 MNHEY and CDR2 SVGAGI. V dropped 6 bases and J dropped 5 bases, with 16 bases sitting between them. The CDR3 loop is CASRLRDLKNEKLFF. The CDR3 DNA reads as TGTGCCAGCAGATTGAGGGATTTGAAGAATGAAAAACTGTTTTTT.

The CDR3 loop is CACRPGRTEAFF. CDR3 sequence (DNA): TGTGCCTGTCGGCCAGGGCGCACTGAAGCTTTCTTT. V gene TRBV30 combines with J gene TRBJ1-1; a possible D gene is TRBD1 (5 bases). In germline, CDR1 is GTSNPN, CDR2 SVGIG (reference sequence). This CDR3 is built from 12 residues. Between the trimmed V and J ends, which lost 6 bases and 4 bases, there was a span of 12 bases.

A word on this clone: Distinct nucleotide sequences in the sample also encode this CDR3. CDR3 in amino acids: CASSLYYEQYF. For the CDR3, the DNA is TGTGCCAGCAGCCTATACTACGAGCAGTACTTC. The chain joins TRBV7-9 to TRBJ2-7; D unresolved. This CDR3 has 11 amino acids. V lost 5 bases and J 3 bases, leaving 5 bases between the germline ends. Per the germline V gene, CDR1 is SEHNR and CDR2 is FQNEAQ (reference sequence).

A remark on this clone: This same CDR3 is encoded by further DNA sequences in the sample. The V and J genes are TRBV11-3 and TRBJ2-1; unclear D gene. The germline gives CDR1 SGHNT, CDR2 YENEEA. V shed 5 bases and J shed 5 bases, with 10 bases lying between them. There are 13 residues in the CDR3. In DNA, the CDR3 is TGTGCCAGCAGCCTCGGGTCCAACAATGAGCAGTTCTTC. Translation: CASSLGSNNEQFF.

The chain uses TRBV5-1 and TRBJ1-2, with D possibly matching TRBD1 (6 bases). Germline-derived CDR1 and CDR2 are SGHRS and YFSETQ. The CDR3 has 14 residues. V was trimmed by 4 bases and J by 7 bases, leaving 17 bases between them. CDR3 in DNA: TGCGCCAGCAGCGATACAGGGCGCACCTTTGGCTACACCTTC. Its protein is CASSDTGRTFGYTF.

The V gene is TRBV6-5, the J gene TRBJ1-5; 11 bases fit TRBD1. The germline CDR1 and CDR2 sequences are MNHEY and SVGAGI. The V segment lost 6 bases and the J segment 0 bases; nucleotides outside the gene matches: 1. CDR3 length equals 15 residues. The CDR3 here is CASSGQGASNQPQHF. For the CDR3, the DNA is TGTGCCAGCAGCGGACAGGGGGCTAGCAATCAGCCCCAGCATTTT.

V gene TRBV18 combines with J gene TRBJ2-7; 8 bases fit TRBD2. There are 15 residues in the CDR3. Germline V lookup: CDR1 KGHSH, CDR2 LQKENI. V lost 3 bases, J lost 2 bases, and 6 bases stayed unmatched. DNA of the CDR3: TGTGCCAGCTCACCGCCTAGCGGGTCAACCTACGAGCAGTACTTC. Translating gives CASSPPSGSTYEQYF.

This chain uses TRBV9 with TRBJ2-2; 7 positions match TRBD2. The CDR3 has 16 amino acids. Trimming at V came to 0 bases and at J to 4 bases, leaving 6 bases not matched to a gene. Germline CDR1 SGDLS, CDR2 YYNGEE. The CDR3 reads CASSVDAGAGTGELFF. In DNA form, the CDR3 reads TGTGCCAGCAGCGTAGACGCGGGAGCGGGCACCGGGGAGCTGTTTTTT. The full variable domain, in which reference TRBV9 and TRBJ2-2 provide the parts outside the CDR3, is DSGVTQTPKHLITATGQRVTLRCSPRSGDLSVYWYQQSLDQGLQFLIQYYNGEERAKGNILERFSAQQFPDLHSELNLSSLELGDSALYFCASSVDAGAGTGELFFGEGSRLTVL.

The gene calls are TRBV29-1 and TRBJ1-3, with D possibly matching TRBD1 (6 bases). The CDR3 spans 16 residues. V was shortened by 6 bases and J by 1 base, with 19 bases between the two germline ends. Looked up from germline, CDR1 is SQVTM and CDR2 is ANQGSEA. The CDR3, as DNA: TGCAGCGTCTCCGGTCCCAGGGGTGTGTCTGGAAACACCATATATTTT. Its translation: CSVSGPRGVSGNTIYF.

The V call is TRBV5-1, the J call TRBJ1-2, with 8 bases aligning to TRBD1. The CDR3 runs to 13 residues. Looked up from germline, CDR1 is SGHRS and CDR2 is YFSETQ. J gave up 4 bases and V 3 bases, and 2 bases lay outside the gene matches. CDR3: CASSWGQVYGYTF. The CDR3 DNA reads TGCGCCAGCAGCTGGGGACAGGTCTATGGCTACACCTTC.

The chain employs TRBV25-1 and TRBJ2-7, with 11 nucleotides matching TRBD1. This CDR3 spans 15 amino acids. Per germline, CDR1 MGHDK and CDR2 SYGVNS. The V segment lost 4 bases and the J segment 2 bases; nucleotides outside the gene matches: 4. CDR3 nucleotide sequence: TGTGCCAGCAGTGCCGGACAGGGGGCAACCTACGAGCAGTACTTC. This codes for CASSAGQGATYEQYF.

The V call is TRBV12-1, the J call TRBJ1-2. TRBV12-1 corresponds to a pseudogene. The CDR3 runs to 11 residues. The CDR3, as DNA: TGTGCCAGCACCGTTATAGATGGCTACACCTTC. This encodes CASTVIDGYTF.

A word on this clone: This same CDR3 is encoded by further DNA sequences in the sample. V and J are TRBV5-1 and TRBJ1-5, with D hard to call. CDR1 is SGHRS, CDR2 YFSETQ, per germline. The CDR3 spans 15 residues. The V end lost 1 base, the J end lost 0 bases, and 8 bases lay between the germline ends. In DNA, the CDR3 is TGCGCCAGCAGCTTGTGGGGAGATAGCAATCAGCCCCAGCATTTT. Protein: CASSLWGDSNQPQHF.

The chain uses TRBV30 and TRBJ2-7; D unresolved. The CDR3 is 12 residues long. The V and J ends lost 7 bases and 5 bases respectively, with 15 bases between them. Germline lookup yields CDR1 GTSNPN and CDR2 SVGIG (reference sequence). As DNA, the CDR3 is TGTGCCTCCTTAACCAGGAACCACGAGCAGTACTTC. Translated: CASLTRNHEQYF.

This clone has just one count. The chain is built from TRBV10-3 and TRBJ2-1; 13 bases align to TRBD2. The length of the CDR3 is 18 residues. V shed 5 bases, J shed 8 bases, and the junction held 15 bases outside the gene matches. CDR1 is ENHRY and CDR2 is SYGVKD in the germline V gene. The CDR3 region has the DNA TGTGCCATCAGTCTAAAAGGACTAGCGGGGGCTGGTAGGGATGAGCAGTTCTTC. Translating gives CAISLKGLAGAGRDEQFF.

This chain connects TRBV2 to TRBJ1-2; D is possibly TRBD1 (6 bases). Germline CDR1 reads SNHLY; CDR2 reads FYNNEI. This CDR3 has 13 residues. Trimming removed 4 bases at V and 4 bases at J, with 10 bases between. The CDR3 loop reads CASSARTVYGYTF. CDR3 in DNA: TGTGCCAGCAGTGCCCGGACAGTCTATGGCTACACCTTC.

The rearrangement links TRBV5-4 to TRBJ2-3; 8 bases align to TRBD2. This CDR3 spans 17 amino acids. V lost 0 bases, J lost 2 bases, and 8 bases stayed unmatched. The germline CDR1 and CDR2 sequences are SGHNT and YYREEE (reference sequence). For the CDR3, the DNA is TGTGCCAGCAGCTTGGCCTTGGCGGGAGGACCCACAGATACGCAGTATTTT. Translated, it gives CASSLALAGGPTDTQYF.

The genes are TRBV6-5 and TRBJ2-7, with D possibly matching TRBD1 (6 bases). Germline CDR1 is MNHEY and CDR2 is SVGAGI. V lost 6 bases, J lost 3 bases, and 9 bases lay in between. The CDR3 sequence is 12 residues long. The CDR3 loop is CASRKQGYEQYF. As DNA, the CDR3 is TGTGCCAGCAGAAAACAGGGCTACGAGCAGTACTTC.

The chain employs TRBV10-1 and TRBJ2-7, with 7 nucleotides matching TRBD2. After removal of 0 bases from V and 3 bases from J, the junction contained 5 bases not matched to a gene. Germline-derived CDR1 and CDR2 are WNHNN and SYGVQD (reference sequence). This CDR3 is 15 amino acids long. In nucleotides, the CDR3 is TGCGCCAGCAGTGAGTCGGGAGGGGATTTCTACGAGCAGTACTTC. Protein: CASSESGGDFYEQYF.

The table lists this clone with a few counts. J is TRBJ2-2 and V is TRBV7-9; a weak D match, TRBD2 (6 bases). V lost 5 bases, J lost 5 bases, and 18 bases lay in between. This CDR3 contains 16 residues. CDR1 is SEHNR, CDR2 FQNEAQ, per germline (reference sequence). The CDR3 DNA reads TGTGCCAGCAGCACCGGGACTCCCCTGGGGACCGGGGAGCTGTTTTTT. Encoded protein: CASSTGTPLGTGELFF. Filled out from reference TRBV7-9 and TRBJ2-2, the complete variable domain reads DTGVSQNPRHKITKRGQNVTFRCDPISEHNRLYWYRQTLGQGPEFLTYFQNEAQLEKSRLLSDRFSAERPKGSFSTLEIQRTEQGDSAMYLCASSTGTPLGTGELFFGEGSRLTVL.